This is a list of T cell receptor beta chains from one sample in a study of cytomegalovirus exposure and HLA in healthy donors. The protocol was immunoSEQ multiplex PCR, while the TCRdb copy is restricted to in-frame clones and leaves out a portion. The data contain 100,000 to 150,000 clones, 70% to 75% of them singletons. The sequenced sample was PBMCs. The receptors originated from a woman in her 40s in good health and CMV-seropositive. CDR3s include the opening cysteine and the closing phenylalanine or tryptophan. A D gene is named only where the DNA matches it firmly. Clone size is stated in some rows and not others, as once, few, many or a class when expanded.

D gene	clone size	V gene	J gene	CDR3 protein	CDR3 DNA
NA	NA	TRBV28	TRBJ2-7	CASSLEWSGLYEQYF	TGTGCCAGCAGTTTGGAGTGGAGTGGACTCTACGAGCAGTACTTC
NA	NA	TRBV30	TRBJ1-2	CAWSVPGEANYGYTF	TGTGCCTGGAGTGTACCTGGGGAGGCTAACTATGGCTACACCTTC
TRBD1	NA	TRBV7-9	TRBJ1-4	CASSLRQGRSEKLFF	TGTGCCAGCAGCTTACGACAGGGTCGGAGTGAAAAACTGTTTTTT
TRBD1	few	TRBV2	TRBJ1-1	CASNGQGWTEAFF	TGTGCCAGCAACGGACAGGGCTGGACTGAAGCTTTCTTT
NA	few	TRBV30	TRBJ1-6	CAWSVTGGDSPLHF	TGTGCCTGGAGTGTTACCGGGGGGGACTCACCCCTCCACTTT
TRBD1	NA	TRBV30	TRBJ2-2	CAWRKGQGDTGELFF	TGTGCCTGGAGGAAGGGACAGGGTGACACCGGGGAGCTGTTTTTT
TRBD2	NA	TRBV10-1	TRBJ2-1	CASSVRAGGPGNEQFF	TGCGCCAGCAGTGTCAGAGCGGGAGGGCCGGGAAATGAGCAGTTCTTC
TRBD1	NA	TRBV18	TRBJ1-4	CASSPQTGGATNEKLFF	TGTGCCAGCTCACCCCAGACAGGGGGAGCAACTAATGAAAAACTGTTTTTT
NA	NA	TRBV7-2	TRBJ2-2	CASSLGFRPGELFF	TGTGCCAGCAGCTTAGGGTTCAGGCCCGGGGAGCTGTTTTTT
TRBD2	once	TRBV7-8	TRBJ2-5	CASSWGAGVETQYF	TGTGCCAGCAGCTGGGGAGCGGGGGTAGAGACCCAGTACTTC
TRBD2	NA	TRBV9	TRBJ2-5	CASGGLVNRETQYF	TGTGCCAGCGGGGGACTAGTCAACCGAGAGACCCAGTACTTC
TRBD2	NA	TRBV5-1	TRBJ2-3	CASRFVGGGTDTQYF	TGCGCCAGCAGATTTGTCGGGGGGGGGACAGATACGCAGTATTTT
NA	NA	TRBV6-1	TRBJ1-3	CATAPTGNTIYF	TGTGCCACCGCCCCGACAGGAAACACCATATATTTT
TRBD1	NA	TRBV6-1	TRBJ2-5	CASSNRGETQYF	TGTGCCAGCAGTAACAGGGGGGAGACCCAGTACTTC
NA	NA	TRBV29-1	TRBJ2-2	CSVCERAVTGELFF	TGCAGCGTTTGCGAGAGGGCCGTCACCGGGGAGCTGTTTTTT
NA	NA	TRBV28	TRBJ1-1	CASSLGGEEAFF	TGTGCCAGCAGTTTAGGGGGGGAGGAAGCTTTCTTT
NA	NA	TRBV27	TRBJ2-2	CASSLRPKIGQPNTGELFF	TGTGCCAGCAGTTTACGACCGAAAATAGGACAGCCTAACACCGGGGAGCTGTTTTTT
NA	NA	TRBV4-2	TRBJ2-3	CASSQDLNTQYF	TGTGCCAGCAGCCAAGATTTAAATACGCAGTATTTT
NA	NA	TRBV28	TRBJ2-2	CASSSGAMDTGELFF	TGTGCCAGCAGTTCAGGGGCCATGGACACCGGGGAGCTGTTTTTT
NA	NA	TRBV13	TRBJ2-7	CASRETGSYEQYF	TGTGCCAGCAGGGAAACGGGCTCCTACGAGCAGTACTTC
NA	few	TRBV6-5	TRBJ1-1	CASTQGTLNTEAFF	TGTGCCAGCACCCAGGGGACGTTGAACACTGAAGCTTTCTTT
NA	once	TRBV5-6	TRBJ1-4	CASSLEAGPNEKLFF	TGTGCCAGCAGCTTGGAGGCGGGGCCTAATGAAAAACTGTTTTTT